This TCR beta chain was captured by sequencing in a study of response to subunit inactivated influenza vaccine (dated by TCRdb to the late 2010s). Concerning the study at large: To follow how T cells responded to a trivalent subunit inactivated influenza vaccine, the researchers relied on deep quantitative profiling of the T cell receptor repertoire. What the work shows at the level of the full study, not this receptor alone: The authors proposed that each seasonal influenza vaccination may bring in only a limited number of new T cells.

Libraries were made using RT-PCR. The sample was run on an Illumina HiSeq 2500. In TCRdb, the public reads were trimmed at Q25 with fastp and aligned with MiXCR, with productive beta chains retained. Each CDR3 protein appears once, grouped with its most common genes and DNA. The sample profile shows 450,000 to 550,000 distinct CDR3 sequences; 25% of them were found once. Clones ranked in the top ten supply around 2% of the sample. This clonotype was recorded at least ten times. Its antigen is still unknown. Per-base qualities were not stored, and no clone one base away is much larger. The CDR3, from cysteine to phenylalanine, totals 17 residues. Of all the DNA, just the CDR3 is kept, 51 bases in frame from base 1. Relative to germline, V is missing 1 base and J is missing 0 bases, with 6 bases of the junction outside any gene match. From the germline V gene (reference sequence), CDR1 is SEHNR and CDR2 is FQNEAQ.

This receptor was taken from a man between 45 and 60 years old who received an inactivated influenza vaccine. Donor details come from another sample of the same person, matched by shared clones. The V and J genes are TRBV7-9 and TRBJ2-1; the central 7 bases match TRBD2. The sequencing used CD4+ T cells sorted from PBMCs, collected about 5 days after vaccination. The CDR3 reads CASSLGISGFSYNEQFF. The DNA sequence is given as TGTGCCAGCAGCTTAGGGATTAGCGGGTTCTCCTACAATGAGCAGTTCTTC.